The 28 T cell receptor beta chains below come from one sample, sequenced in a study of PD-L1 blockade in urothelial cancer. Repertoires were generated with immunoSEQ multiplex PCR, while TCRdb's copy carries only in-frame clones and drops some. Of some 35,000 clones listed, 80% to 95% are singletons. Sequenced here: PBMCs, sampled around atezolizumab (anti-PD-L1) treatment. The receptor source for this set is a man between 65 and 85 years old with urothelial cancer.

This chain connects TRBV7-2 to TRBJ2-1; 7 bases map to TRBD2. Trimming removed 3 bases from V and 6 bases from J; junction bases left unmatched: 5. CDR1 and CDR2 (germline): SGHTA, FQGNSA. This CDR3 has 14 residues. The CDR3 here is CASSLGGRGNEQFF. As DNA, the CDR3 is TGTGCCAGCAGCTTGGGGGGGAGAGGCAATGAGCAGTTCTTC.

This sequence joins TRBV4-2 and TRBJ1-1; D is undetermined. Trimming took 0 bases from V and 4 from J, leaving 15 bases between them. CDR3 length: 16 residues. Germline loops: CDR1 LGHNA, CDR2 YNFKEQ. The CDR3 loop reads CASSQDRWALTTEAFF. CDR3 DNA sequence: TGTGCCAGCAGCCAAGATCGATGGGCCCTGACCACTGAAGCTTTCTTT.

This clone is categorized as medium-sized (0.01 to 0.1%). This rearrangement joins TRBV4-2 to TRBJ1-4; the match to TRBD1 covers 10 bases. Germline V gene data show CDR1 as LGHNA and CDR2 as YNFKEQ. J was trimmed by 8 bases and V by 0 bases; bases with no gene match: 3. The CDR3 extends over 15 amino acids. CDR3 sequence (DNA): TGTGCCAGCAGCCAAGAGACAGGGGGCCTGGAAAAACTGTTTTTT. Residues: CASSQETGGLEKLFF.

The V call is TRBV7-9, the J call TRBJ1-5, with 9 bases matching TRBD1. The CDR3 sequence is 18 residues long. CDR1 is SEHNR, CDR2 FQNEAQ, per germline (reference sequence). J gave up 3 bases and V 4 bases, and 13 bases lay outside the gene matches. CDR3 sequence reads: CASSSPDRGGIVNQPQHF. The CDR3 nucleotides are TGTGCCAGCAGCTCCCCGGACAGGGGAGGGATAGTCAATCAGCCCCAGCATTTT.

The CDR3 reads CASGHDRLGEKLFF. The DNA for the CDR3 is TGTGCTAGTGGACATGACAGGCTTGGCGAAAAACTGTTTTTT. The chain is built from TRBV12-5 and TRBJ1-4; TRBD1 might be the D (6 bases). Trimming shortened V by 6 bases and J by 8 bases, and 16 bases separated the two germline ends. The CDR3 is 14 residues long. Looked up from germline, CDR1 is LGHNT and CDR2 is FRNRAP.

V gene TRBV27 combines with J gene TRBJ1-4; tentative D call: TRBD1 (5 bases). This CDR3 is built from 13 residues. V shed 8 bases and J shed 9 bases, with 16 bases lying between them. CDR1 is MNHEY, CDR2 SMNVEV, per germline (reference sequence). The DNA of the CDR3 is TGTGCCAGCGCCAACCGGGGGGGACAAAAACTGTTTTTT. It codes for CASANRGGQKLFF.

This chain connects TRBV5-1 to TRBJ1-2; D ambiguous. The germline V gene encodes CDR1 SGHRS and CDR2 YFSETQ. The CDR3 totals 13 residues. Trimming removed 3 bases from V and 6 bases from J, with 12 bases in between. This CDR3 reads CASSSSPGNGYTF. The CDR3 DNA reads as TGCGCCAGCAGCTCCTCCCCCGGGAATGGCTACACCTTC.

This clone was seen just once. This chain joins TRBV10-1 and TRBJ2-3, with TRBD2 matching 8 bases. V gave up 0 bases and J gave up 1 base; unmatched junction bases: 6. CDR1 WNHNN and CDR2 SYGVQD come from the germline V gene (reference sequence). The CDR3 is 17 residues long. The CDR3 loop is CASSESRGAWGTDTQYF. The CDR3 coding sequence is TGCGCCAGCAGTGAGTCGCGGGGGGCGTGGGGCACAGATACGCAGTATTTT.

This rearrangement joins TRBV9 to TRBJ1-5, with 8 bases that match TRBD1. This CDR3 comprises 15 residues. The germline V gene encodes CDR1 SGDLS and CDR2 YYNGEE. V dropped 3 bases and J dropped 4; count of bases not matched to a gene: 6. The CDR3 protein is CASSATGAVNQPQHF. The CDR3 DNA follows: TGTGCCAGCAGCGCGACAGGGGCCGTAAATCAGCCCCAGCATTTT. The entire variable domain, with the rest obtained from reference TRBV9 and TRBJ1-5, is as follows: DSGVTQTPKHLITATGQRVTLRCSPRSGDLSVYWYQQSLDQGLQFLIQYYNGEERAKGNILERFSAQQFPDLHSELNLSSLELGDSALYFCASSATGAVNQPQHFGDGTRLSIL.

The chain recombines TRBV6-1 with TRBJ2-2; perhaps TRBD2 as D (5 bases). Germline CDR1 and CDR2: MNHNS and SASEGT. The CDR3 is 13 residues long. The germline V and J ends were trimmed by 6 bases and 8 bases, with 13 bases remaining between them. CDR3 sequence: CASRTGTRGELFF. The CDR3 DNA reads TGTGCCAGCAGAACGGGAACGCGGGGGGAGCTGTTTTTT.

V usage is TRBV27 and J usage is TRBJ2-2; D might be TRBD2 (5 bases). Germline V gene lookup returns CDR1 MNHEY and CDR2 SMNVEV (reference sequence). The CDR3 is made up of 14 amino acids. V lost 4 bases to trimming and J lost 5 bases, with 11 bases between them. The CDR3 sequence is CASSSRRLTGELFF. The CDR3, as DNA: TGTGCCAGCAGTTCCCGGAGGCTAACCGGGGAGCTGTTTTTT.

DNA of the CDR3: TGTGCCAGCAGCTTAGAAGGGGCTGTCGGAAACACCATATATTTT. Translating gives CASSLEGAVGNTIYF. The chain recombines TRBV7-9 with TRBJ1-3; D may be TRBD1 (5 bases). Trimming left V 1 base short and J 4 bases short, with 11 bases between. CDR1 and CDR2 from the germline V gene are SEHNR and FQNEAQ (reference sequence). This CDR3 is 15 amino acids long.

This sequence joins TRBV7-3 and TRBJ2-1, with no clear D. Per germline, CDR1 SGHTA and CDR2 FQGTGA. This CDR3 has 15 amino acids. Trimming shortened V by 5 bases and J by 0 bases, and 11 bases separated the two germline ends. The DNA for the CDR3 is TGTGCCAGCAGCCTCACGATGAGCTCCTACAATGAGCAGTTCTTC. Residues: CASSLTMSSYNEQFF. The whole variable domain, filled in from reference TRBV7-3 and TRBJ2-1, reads GAGVSQTPSNKVTEKGKYVELRCDPISGHTALYWYRQSLGQGPEFLIYFQGTGAADDSGLPNDRFFAVRPEGSVSTLKIQRTERGDSAVYLCASSLTMSSYNEQFFGPGTRLTVL.

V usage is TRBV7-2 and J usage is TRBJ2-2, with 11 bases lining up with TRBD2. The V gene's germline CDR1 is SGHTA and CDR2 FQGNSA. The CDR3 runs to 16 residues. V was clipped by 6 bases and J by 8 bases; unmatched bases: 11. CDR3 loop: CASSRVALAGAGELFF. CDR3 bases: TGTGCCAGCAGTCGTGTGGCACTAGCGGGAGCAGGGGAGCTGTTTTTT.

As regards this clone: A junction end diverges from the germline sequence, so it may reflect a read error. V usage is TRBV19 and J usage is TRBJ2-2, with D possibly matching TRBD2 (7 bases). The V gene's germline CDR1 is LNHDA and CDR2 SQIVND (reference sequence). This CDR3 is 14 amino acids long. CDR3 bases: TGCGTGGCGGGGGCGGGAGCGAACACCGGGGAGCTGTTTTTT. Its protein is CVAGAGANTGELFF. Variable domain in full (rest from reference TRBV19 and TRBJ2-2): DGGITQSPKYLFRKEGQNVTLSCEQNLNHDAMYWYRQDPGQGLRLIYYSQIVNDFQKGDIAEGYSVSREKKESFPLTVTSAQKNPTAFYLCVAGAGANTGELFFGEGSRLTVL.

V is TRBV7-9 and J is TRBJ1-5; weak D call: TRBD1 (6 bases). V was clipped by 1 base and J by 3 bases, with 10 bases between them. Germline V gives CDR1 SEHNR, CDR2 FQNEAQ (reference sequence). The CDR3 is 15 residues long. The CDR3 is CASSLESGDNQPQHF. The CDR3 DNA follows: TGTGCCAGCAGCTTAGAATCAGGGGACAATCAGCCCCAGCATTTT. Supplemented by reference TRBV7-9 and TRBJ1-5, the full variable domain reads DTGVSQNPRHKITKRGQNVTFRCDPISEHNRLYWYRQTLGQGPEFLTYFQNEAQLEKSRLLSDRFSAERPKGSFSTLEIQRTEQGDSAMYLCASSLESGDNQPQHFGDGTRLSIL.

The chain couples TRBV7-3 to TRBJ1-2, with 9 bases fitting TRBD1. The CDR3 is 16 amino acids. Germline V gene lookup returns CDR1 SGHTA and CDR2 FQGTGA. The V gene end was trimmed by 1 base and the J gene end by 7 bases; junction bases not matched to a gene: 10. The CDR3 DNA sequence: TGTGCCAGCAGCTTAAACCCCACAGGGGGCCAAGGTGGCTACACCTTC. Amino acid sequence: CASSLNPTGGQGGYTF.

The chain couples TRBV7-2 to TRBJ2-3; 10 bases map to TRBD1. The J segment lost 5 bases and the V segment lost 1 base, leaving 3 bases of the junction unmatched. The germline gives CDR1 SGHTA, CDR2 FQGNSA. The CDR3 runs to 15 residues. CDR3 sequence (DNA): TGTGCCAGCAGCTTAGGCGGGACAGGGGTAGATACGCAGTATTTT. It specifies CASSLGGTGVDTQYF.

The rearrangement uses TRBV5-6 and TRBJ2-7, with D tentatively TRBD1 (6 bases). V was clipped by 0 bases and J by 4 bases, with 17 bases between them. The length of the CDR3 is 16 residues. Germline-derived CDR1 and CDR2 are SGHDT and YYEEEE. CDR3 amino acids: CASSLALTGIGYEQYF. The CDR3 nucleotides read TGTGCCAGCAGCTTGGCCCTGACAGGCATAGGATACGAGCAGTACTTC.

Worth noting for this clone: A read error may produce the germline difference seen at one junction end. CDR3 sequence: CASSFSGTVGGAGDF. CDR3 coding DNA: TGTGCCAGCAGCTTCTCCGGGACAGTCGGGGGGGCCGGGGACTTC. This sequence joins TRBV7-9 and TRBJ2-4; TRBD2 might be the D (8 bases). The CDR3 has 15 residues. Germline assignment: CDR1 SEHNR and CDR2 FQNEAQ (reference sequence).

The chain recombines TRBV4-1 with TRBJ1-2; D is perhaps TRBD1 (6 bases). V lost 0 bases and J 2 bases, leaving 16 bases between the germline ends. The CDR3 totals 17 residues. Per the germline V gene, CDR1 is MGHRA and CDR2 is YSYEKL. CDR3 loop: CASSQDWGTGRNYGYTF. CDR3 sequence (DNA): TGCGCCAGCAGCCAAGATTGGGGCACAGGGCGGAACTATGGCTACACCTTC.

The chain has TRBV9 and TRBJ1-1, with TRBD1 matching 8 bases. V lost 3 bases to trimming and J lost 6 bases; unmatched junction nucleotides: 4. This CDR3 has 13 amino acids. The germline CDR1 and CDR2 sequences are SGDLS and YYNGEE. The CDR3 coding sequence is TGTGCCAGCAGCGGAATACAGGGGGCTGAAGCTTTCTTT. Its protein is CASSGIQGAEAFF.

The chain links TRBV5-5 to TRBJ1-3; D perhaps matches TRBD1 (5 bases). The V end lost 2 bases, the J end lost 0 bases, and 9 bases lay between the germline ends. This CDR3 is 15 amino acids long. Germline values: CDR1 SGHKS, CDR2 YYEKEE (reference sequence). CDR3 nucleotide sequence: TGTGCCAGCAGCTTTGAAGGGGCCTCTGGAAACACCATATATTTT. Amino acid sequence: CASSFEGASGNTIYF. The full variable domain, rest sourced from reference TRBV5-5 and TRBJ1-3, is DAGVTQSPTHLIKTRGQQVTLRCSPISGHKSVSWYQQVLGQGPQFIFQYYEKEERGRGNFPDRFSARQFPNYSSELNVNALLLGDSALYLCASSFEGASGNTIYFGEGSWLTVV.

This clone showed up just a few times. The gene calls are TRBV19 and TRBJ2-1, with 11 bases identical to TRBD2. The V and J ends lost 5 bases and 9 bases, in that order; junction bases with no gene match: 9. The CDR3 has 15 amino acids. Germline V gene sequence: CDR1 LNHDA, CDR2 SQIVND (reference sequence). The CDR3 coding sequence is TGTGCCAGTAGTCGACTAGCGGGAAATCGTGCTGAGCAGTTCTTC. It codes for CASSRLAGNRAEQFF.

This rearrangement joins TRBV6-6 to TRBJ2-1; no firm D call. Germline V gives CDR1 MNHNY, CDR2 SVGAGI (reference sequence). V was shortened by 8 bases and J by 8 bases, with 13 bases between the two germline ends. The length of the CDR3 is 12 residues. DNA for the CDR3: TGTGCCAGCTCCCTCATAGCCGATGAGCAGTTCTTC. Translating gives CASSLIADEQFF.

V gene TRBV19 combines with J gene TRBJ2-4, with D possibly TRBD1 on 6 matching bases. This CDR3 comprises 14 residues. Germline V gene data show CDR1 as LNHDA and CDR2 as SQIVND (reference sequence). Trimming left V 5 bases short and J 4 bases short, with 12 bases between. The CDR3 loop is CASSHRVLKNIQYF. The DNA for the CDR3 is TGTGCCAGTAGTCACAGGGTCCTAAAAAACATTCAGTACTTC.

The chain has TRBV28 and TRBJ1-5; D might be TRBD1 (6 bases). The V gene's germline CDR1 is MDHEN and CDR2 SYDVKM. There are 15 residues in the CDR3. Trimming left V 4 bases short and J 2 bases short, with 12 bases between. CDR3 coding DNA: TGTGCCAGCAGTTCGGTCTCAGGGGGCAATCAGCCCCAGCATTTT. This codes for CASSSVSGGNQPQHF.

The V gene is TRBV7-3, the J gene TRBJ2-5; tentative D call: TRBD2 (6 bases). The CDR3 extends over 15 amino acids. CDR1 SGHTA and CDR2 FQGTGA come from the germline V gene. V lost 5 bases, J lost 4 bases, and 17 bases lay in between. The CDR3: CASSPVGGLVETQYF. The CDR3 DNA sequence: TGTGCCAGCAGCCCAGTGGGGGGATTAGTAGAGACCCAGTACTTC. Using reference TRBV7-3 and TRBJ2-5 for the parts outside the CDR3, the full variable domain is GAGVSQTPSNKVTEKGKYVELRCDPISGHTALYWYRQSLGQGPEFLIYFQGTGAADDSGLPNDRFFAVRPEGSVSTLKIQRTERGDSAVYLCASSPVGGLVETQYFGPGTRLLVL.